The 32 T cell receptor beta chains below come from one sample, sequenced in a study of blood T cell repertoires in COVID-19. Sequencing was performed with immunoSEQ multiplex PCR; in TCRdb, only in-frame clones are kept and a portion is missing. The sample has nearly 110,000 clones, about 90% seen once. Sequencing used peripheral blood. The receptors originated from a woman younger than 45 with acute or convalescent COVID-19.

The chain carries TRBV7-2 and TRBJ1-2; D possibly corresponds to TRBD1 (6 bases). Germline V lookup: CDR1 SGHTA, CDR2 FQGNSA. This CDR3 comprises 14 residues. Trimming removed 2 bases at V and 2 bases at J, with 9 bases between. CDR3 in amino acids: CASSLRQGNYGYTF. The CDR3 DNA reads TGTGCCAGCAGCTTAAGGCAGGGGAACTATGGCTACACCTTC.

The chain has TRBV7-9 and TRBJ1-5, with D uncertain. Per the germline V gene, CDR1 is SEHNR and CDR2 is FQNEAQ (reference sequence). Trimming left V 4 bases short and J 2 bases short, with 15 bases between. CDR3 length: 16 amino acids. CDR3 in amino acids: CASSSNDFDGNQPQHF. As DNA, the CDR3 is TGTGCCAGCAGCTCTAACGATTTCGATGGCAATCAGCCCCAGCATTTT.

The V and J genes are TRBV11-3 and TRBJ1-1, with D hard to call. This CDR3 spans 15 amino acids. Deletions cut 0 bases from V and 0 bases from J, with 8 bases between. Germline V gene sequence: CDR1 SGHNT, CDR2 YENEEA. The CDR3 coding sequence is TGTGCCAGCAGCTTAGAGGCCCCCATGAACACTGAAGCTTTCTTT. Residues: CASSLEAPMNTEAFF. Drawing the rest from reference TRBV11-3 and TRBJ1-1, the complete variable domain is EAGVVQSPRYKIIEKKQPVAFWCNPISGHNTLYWYLQNLGQGPELLIRYENEEAVDDSQLPKDRFSAERLKGVDSTLKIQPAELGDSAVYLCASSLEAPMNTEAFFGQGTRLTVV.

This chain joins TRBV30 and TRBJ2-7; D is ambiguous. Trimming stripped 5 bases from V and 7 bases from J, with 18 bases between. This CDR3 comprises 13 residues. Germline CDR1 is GTSNPN and CDR2 is SVGIG (reference sequence). The CDR3 DNA is TGTGCCTGGGGTACCCAATCCGCCGGGGAGCAGTACTTC. Translation gives CAWGTQSAGEQYF.

V is TRBV30 and J is TRBJ1-2; D is unresolved. V lost 1 base and J 2 bases, leaving 14 bases between the germline ends. Germline CDR1 GTSNPN, CDR2 SVGIG (reference sequence). The CDR3 sequence is 15 residues long. The CDR3 sequence is CAWSDWWQLNYGYTF. The CDR3 nucleotides read TGTGCCTGGAGTGATTGGTGGCAGTTAAACTATGGCTACACCTTC.

The chain recombines TRBV21-1 with TRBJ1-2. TRBV21-1 is a pseudogene. The CDR3 length is 14 residues. The CDR3 loop is CASPRGGGSYGYTF. In nucleotides, the CDR3 is TGTGCCAGCCCAAGGGGTGGGGGGTCGTACGGCTACACCTTC.

The chain is built from TRBV2 and TRBJ1-6, with D perhaps matching TRBD1 (5 bases). The V gene lost 7 bases and the J gene lost 0 bases, with 10 bases spanning the gap. This CDR3 has 15 residues. The germline CDR1 and CDR2 sequences are SNHLY and FYNNEI. CDR3 DNA sequence: TGTGCCAGCACTCGGGGGAGCTCCTATAATTCACCCCTCCACTTT. It yields the protein CASTRGSSYNSPLHF.

V usage is TRBV11-1 and J usage is TRBJ2-1; 7 bases are a match to TRBD1. This CDR3 has 13 residues. V gave up 5 bases and J gave up 5 bases; unmatched junction bases: 3. CDR1 and CDR2 (germline): SGHAT, FQDESV (reference sequence). The CDR3 DNA sequence: TGTGCCAGCAGCCTGGGACAGAACAATGAGCAGTTCTTC. Residues: CASSLGQNNEQFF.

The chain joins TRBV5-4 to TRBJ2-7; 7 positions match TRBD1. The germline gives CDR1 SGHNT, CDR2 YYREEE (reference sequence). Losses at the gene ends were 3 bases for V and 5 bases for J; bases not matched to a gene: 5. The CDR3 loop spans 13 amino acids. The CDR3 DNA is TGTGCCAGCAGCTCACAGGGGATCCACGAGCAGTACTTC. Translation gives CASSSQGIHEQYF.

Written as DNA, the CDR3 is TGTGCCATCAGTATCCAGGGGGCGCTCACCGGGGAGCTGTTTTTT. Residues: CAISIQGALTGELFF. The chain combines TRBV10-3 with TRBJ2-2, with TRBD1 matching over 8 bases. Germline loops: CDR1 ENHRY, CDR2 SYGVKD. CDR3 length: 15 residues. V shed 5 bases and J 4 bases; nucleotides not matched to a gene: 6.

The chain employs TRBV30 and TRBJ1-1, with D possibly TRBD1 on 5 matching bases. Trimming removed 0 bases from V and 4 bases from J, with 12 bases in between. This CDR3 has 14 amino acids. The V gene's germline CDR1 is GTSNPN and CDR2 SVGIG (reference sequence). CDR3: CAWSVSGGITEAFF. The CDR3 region has the DNA TGTGCCTGGAGTGTATCTGGGGGGATCACTGAAGCTTTCTTT.

The V call is TRBV7-6, the J call TRBJ1-1; D possibly corresponds to TRBD1 (5 bases). This CDR3 is 17 amino acids long. The ends were cut back, 4 bases at V and 1 base at J, with 19 bases in the middle. Germline loops: CDR1 SGHVS, CDR2 FNYEAQ. The CDR3 region is CASSWGPAYPRNTEAFF. CDR3 in DNA: TGTGCCAGCAGCTGGGGCCCGGCCTACCCTAGGAACACTGAAGCTTTCTTT.

The V and J genes are TRBV28 and TRBJ1-5, with D possibly matching TRBD1 (5 bases). V was pared by 6 bases and J by 7 bases, with 16 bases between. The germline CDR1 and CDR2 sequences are MDHEN and SYDVKM. CDR3 size: 14 residues. CDR3 region: CASRAGGEVQPQHF. CDR3 DNA: TGTGCCAGCAGGGCCGGGGGGGAGGTCCAGCCCCAGCATTTT.

The chain links TRBV11-3 to TRBJ2-2; 9 nucleotides line up with TRBD1. Trimming cost V 5 bases and J 6 bases; bases outside gene matches: 7. The CDR3 totals 15 residues. Germline V gives CDR1 SGHNT, CDR2 YENEEA. The CDR3 protein is CASSAGQGWAGELFF. As DNA, the CDR3 is TGTGCCAGCAGCGCAGGACAGGGGTGGGCCGGGGAGCTGTTTTTT.

The gene calls are TRBV6-5 and TRBJ2-7, with a possible D match to TRBD2 (6 bases). The CDR3 is made up of 12 amino acids. From germline, CDR1 is MNHEY and CDR2 SVGAGI. Trimming left V 10 bases short and J 6 bases short, with 16 bases between. The CDR3 nucleotides are TGTGCCATCCTCACGGGGGTCGTCGAGCAGTACTTC. Its translation: CAILTGVVEQYF.

The chain employs TRBV28 and TRBJ1-2; D unclear. CDR1 MDHEN and CDR2 SYDVKM come from the germline V gene. This CDR3 contains 14 residues. Between the trimmed V and J ends, which lost 2 bases and 2 bases, there was a span of 9 bases. The CDR3 nucleotides are TGTGCCAGCAGTTTAATGGTCCAGAACTATGGCTACACCTTC. Its translation: CASSLMVQNYGYTF.

The chain joins TRBV4-1 to TRBJ1-1, with TRBD1 as a possible D gene (5 bases). V was shortened by 1 base and J by 3 bases, with 12 bases between the two germline ends. Per the germline V gene, CDR1 is MGHRA and CDR2 is YSYEKL. This CDR3 has 15 residues. CDR3 DNA: TGCGCCAGCAGCCAAGGGGGGGGGTCAGACACTGAAGCTTTCTTT. Residues: CASSQGGGSDTEAFF.

About this clone: Other nucleotide sequences in the sample specify the same CDR3. The chain uses TRBV9 and TRBJ2-7, with 9 bases identical to TRBD2. The ends lost 2 bases at V and 3 bases at J; junction bases unmatched: 6. The CDR3 is 15 residues long. The germline V gene encodes CDR1 SGDLS and CDR2 YYNGEE. CDR3 sequence: CASSVGLAGSYEQYF. CDR3 sequence (DNA): TGTGCCAGCAGCGTGGGCCTAGCGGGAAGCTACGAGCAGTACTTC.

This rearrangement joins TRBV19 to TRBJ1-5; D uncertain. The length of the CDR3 is 15 residues. Germline V gene data show CDR1 as LNHDA and CDR2 as SQIVND (reference sequence). Trimming shortened V by 6 bases and J by 2 bases, and 14 bases separated the two germline ends. The CDR3, as DNA: TGTGCCAGTAGAACGGTGTTCACTGGCAATCAGCCCCAGCATTTT. This gives the protein CASRTVFTGNQPQHF.

This clone was seen only a few times. The chain links TRBV19 to TRBJ1-2; TRBD1 agrees at 12 bases. Germline lookup yields CDR1 LNHDA and CDR2 SQIVND (reference sequence). The length of the CDR3 is 16 residues. V shed 6 bases, J shed 8 bases, and the junction held 13 bases outside the gene matches. The CDR3 region is CASRTGTGGVLEGYTF. In nucleotides, the CDR3 is TGTGCCAGTAGGACCGGGACAGGGGGCGTTTTGGAGGGCTACACCTTC.

This chain connects TRBV9 to TRBJ2-5; 9 bases align to TRBD1. Germline CDR1 SGDLS, CDR2 YYNGEE. This CDR3 spans 14 amino acids. The J segment lost 4 bases and the V segment lost 3 bases, leaving 4 bases of the junction unmatched. CDR3 bases: TGTGCCAGCAGCGCGGGACAGGGTTTAGAGACCCAGTACTTC. Its protein product is CASSAGQGLETQYF.

In the case of this clone: An end of the junction differs from the germline gene, which may be a read error. This same CDR3 is encoded by further DNA sequences in the sample. The chain links TRBV29-1 to TRBJ2-1; D might be TRBD2 (5 bases). From germline, CDR1 is SQVTM and CDR2 ANQGSEA. The CDR3 loop spans 13 amino acids. The CDR3 DNA is TGCAGCGTTACTCGGACTTCCTATAATGAGCAGTTCTTC. Its protein is CSVTRTSYNEQFF.

Only one count was recorded for this clone. The rearrangement links TRBV7-3 to TRBJ2-2; D perhaps matches TRBD2 (5 bases). V lost 2 bases to trimming and J lost 0 bases, with 7 bases between them. Looked up from germline, CDR1 is SGHTA and CDR2 is FQGTGA. The CDR3 length is 15 residues. CDR3 nucleotides: TGTGCCAGCAGCTTAGAGGGCACGAACACCGGGGAGCTGTTTTTT. Translation gives CASSLEGTNTGELFF.

The chain carries TRBV27 and TRBJ1-1, with D uncertain. CDR1 and CDR2 from the germline V gene are MNHEY and SMNVEV (reference sequence). V was shortened by 0 bases and J by 1 base, with 6 bases between the two germline ends. The CDR3 is 14 amino acids. The CDR3 DNA sequence: TGTGCCAGCAGTTTATCACCAGAGAACACTGAAGCTTTCTTT. Its protein product is CASSLSPENTEAFF.

This chain connects TRBV14 to TRBJ1-1; 9 nucleotides match TRBD1. The CDR3 contains 15 residues. V was pared by 3 bases and J by 5 bases, with 7 bases of the junction left unmatched. Germline V gives CDR1 SGHDN, CDR2 FVKESK. This CDR3 is CASSQQTGGFTEAFF. CDR3 DNA: TGTGCCAGCAGCCAGCAGACAGGGGGTTTTACTGAAGCTTTCTTT.

V usage is TRBV28 and J usage is TRBJ1-4; 8 bases are shared with TRBD1. Losses at the gene ends were 6 bases for V and 2 bases for J; bases not matched to a gene: 11. There are 17 residues in the CDR3. Germline CDR1 reads MDHEN; CDR2 reads SYDVKM. This CDR3 reads CASSYPGGVVTNEKLFF. The CDR3 DNA follows: TGTGCCAGCAGCTATCCAGGGGGCGTAGTGACTAATGAAAAACTGTTTTTT.

V gene TRBV5-6 combines with J gene TRBJ1-4; 8 bases map to TRBD1. The junction had 4 bases not matched to a gene; V was cut back by 0 bases and J by 3 bases. Germline CDR1 and CDR2: SGHDT and YYEEEE. The CDR3 covers 16 residues. The CDR3 spells CASSLETGASNEKLFF. CDR3 DNA: TGTGCCAGCAGCTTGGAGACAGGGGCGTCTAATGAAAAACTGTTTTTT.

The rearrangement joins TRBV7-3 to TRBJ2-7; 8 nucleotides align to TRBD1. Germline CDR1 reads SGHTA; CDR2 reads FQGTGA. V dropped 3 bases and J dropped 3; count of bases not matched to a gene: 4. There are 14 residues in the CDR3. The CDR3 bases are TGTGCCAGCAGCTTGGAAGGACAGGGCTACGAGCAGTACTTC. Amino acid sequence: CASSLEGQGYEQYF.

This chain uses TRBV11-1 with TRBJ2-1, with D possibly matching TRBD2 (6 bases). V was clipped by 3 bases and J by 6 bases, with 18 bases between them. CDR1 and CDR2 from the germline V gene are SGHAT and FQDESV (reference sequence). The CDR3 contains 16 residues. The CDR3 region has the DNA TGTGCCAGCAGCTTGGGGCGGGGTCTTGAGGGCAATGAGCAGTTCTTC. Its protein product is CASSLGRGLEGNEQFF.

This sequence joins TRBV10-2 and TRBJ2-1; 11 nucleotides match TRBD2. V was pared by 4 bases and J by 3 bases, with 11 bases of the junction left unmatched. In germline, CDR1 is WSHSY, CDR2 SAAADI. The CDR3 is made up of 18 amino acids. The CDR3 sequence is CASSVSPWTSGYYNEQFF. CDR3 DNA sequence: TGCGCCAGCAGTGTCTCTCCGTGGACTAGCGGGTACTACAATGAGCAGTTCTTC.

The chain carries TRBV7-8 and TRBJ2-7; perhaps TRBD2 as D (6 bases). CDR1 is SGHVS and CDR2 is FQNEAQ in the germline V gene. The CDR3 spans 14 residues. V lost 5 bases and J lost 2, with 13 bases in between. The CDR3 loop reads CASSPPAGTYEQYF. CDR3 coding DNA: TGTGCCAGCAGCCCGCCGGCGGGAACCTACGAGCAGTACTTC.

The chain employs TRBV28 and TRBJ2-1; 10 positions agree with TRBD1. Germline-derived CDR1 and CDR2 are MDHEN and SYDVKM. After removal of 3 bases from V and 0 bases from J, the junction contained 2 bases not matched to a gene. This CDR3 contains 16 residues. CDR3 loop: CASSFRQGASYNEQFF. The CDR3, as DNA: TGTGCCAGCAGTTTCAGACAGGGGGCCTCCTACAATGAGCAGTTCTTC.